The subject of this entry is one TCR beta chain. Its antigen is not yet known. One base away there is no much larger clone; base qualities are not given. TCRbeta CDR3 regions were amplified from genomic DNA by means of the immunoSEQ Assay, a bias-controlled multiplex PCR. In the source study's methods: The number of nucleated cells in each sample was estimated from the amplification of reference gene primers within the assay. Sequence reads were collapsed and filtered to measure the absolute abundance of every unique TCRbeta CDR3 rearrangement. Productive Simpson clonality was computed per sample as the square root of Simpson's diversity index over productive rearrangements. TCRdb's version of the immuneACCESS table is confined to in-frame rearrangements and falls short of the full clone set. An unresolved V gene accounts for under half of the shortfall where checked; the remainder is of unknown origin. That table supplies the V and J calls and clone size; D and trimming were determined from the DNA. Present in this sample are roughly 300,000 clones, 85% of which were seen just once. 2% to 3% of the sample belongs to the ten largest clones.

This record comes from a study of blood T cell repertoires in COVID-19 (TCRdb year 2020). Describing the broader study: The collaborator samples originated in the United States, Italy and Spain and spanned the acute and convalescent phases of COVID-19. The material from the prospective study consisted of cDNA or gDNA derived from T cells, B-cell-depleted T cells, or PBMCs. Where available, HLA class I and class II types were taken from metadata supplied by the sample provider and were not determined by assay-based typing. The dataset comprised deeply sampled blood TCRbeta repertoires from subjects exposed to, actively infected with, or recovered from COVID-19. The repertoires were made available in a free public database intended to serve as a resource for research on the immune response to SARS-CoV-2. A de-identified subject ID, COVID-19 status, age in years and sex were almost always included in the sample metadata. Samples came from the ongoing ImmuneRACE study (first 160 participants) plus 1,254 subjects from 6 global collaborators.

Points the paper makes about the study in general: How much clinical and demographic metadata was included differed by source and by participant, and the metadata was provided uncurated.

In the prospective study, participants were about 18 to 100 years old, resided in around 25 geographic areas of the United States, and were enrolled through a virtual design. To assign participants to cohorts, the prospective study relied on clinical history that participants themselves reported in a screening survey and a study questionnaire. For ImmuneRACE Cohort 3, a participant was defined as recovered based on two consecutive negative NP/OP PCR tests, clearance by a healthcare professional, or resolution of symptoms. Each participant in the prospective study had whole blood, serum and a nasopharyngeal or oropharyngeal swab collected by mobile phlebotomists. Prospective study participants could optionally give additional blood draws and questionnaires over an approximately two-month period. Blood samples from the prospective study were shipped frozen or at room temperature prior to DNA extraction.

The CDR3, cysteine through phenylalanine, is 15 amino acids long. CDR3 DNA is the only sequence kept; it has 45 bases, read in frame from the first base. For CDR1 and CDR2, the germline V gene lists SGHRS and YFSETQ. Deletion took 3 bases off V and 1 base off J, with a span of 13 bases between the germline ends. The source material was PBMCs or T cells enriched from blood (not recorded which). The clonotype comes from a woman aged 45-59 years who had recovered from COVID-19. The rearrangement joined TRBV5-1 to TRBJ1-1; perhaps TRBD1 is the D gene, with 6 bases matching. The nucleotide sequence is TGCGCCAGCAGCTGGGTCGGACAGACGAACACTGAAGCTTTCTTT. Its translation reads: CASSWVGQTNTEAFF.